These 19 T cell receptor beta chains originate from one sample sequenced in a study of cytomegalovirus exposure and HLA in healthy donors. Amplification used 60 Vbeta primers and 13 Jbeta primers. Clones were sequenced by immunoSEQ multiplex PCR, and TCRdb holds only the in-frame ones, with some missing. The sample records some 180,000 clones, under 9.5% being singletons. Sequencing input: PBMCs. The receptors derive from a woman between 25 and 40 years old in good health and CMV-seropositive.

V and J are TRBV7-9 and TRBJ2-1; the match to TRBD2 covers 13 bases. After removal of 4 bases from V and 4 bases from J, the junction contained 7 bases not matched to a gene. The germline CDR1 and CDR2 sequences are SEHNR and FQNEAQ (reference sequence). The CDR3 totals 17 residues. The DNA for the CDR3 is TGTGCCAGCAGCTCAGGACTAGCGGGAGCCGTGTACAATGAGCAGTTCTTC. Protein product: CASSSGLAGAVYNEQFF.

This clone was seen a handful of times. This chain uses TRBV25-1 with TRBJ1-2, with 7 bases fitting TRBD1. The CDR3 runs to 15 residues. V lost 4 bases to trimming and J lost 4 bases; unmatched junction nucleotides: 9. Germline V gene lookup returns CDR1 MGHDK and CDR2 SYGVNS. The CDR3 DNA is TGTGCCAGCAGTGCCTCTTCGACAGGGACCTATGGCTACACCTTC. Translating gives CASSASSTGTYGYTF.

This clone was observed a few times. The rearrangement links TRBV7-9 to TRBJ2-7; tentative D call: TRBD2 (6 bases). Trimming left V 1 base short and J 6 bases short, with 13 bases between. The germline V gene encodes CDR1 SEHNR and CDR2 FQNEAQ (reference sequence). The CDR3 covers 14 residues. As DNA, the CDR3 is TGTGCCAGCAGCTTAGAAGTCCTGGGGGGCGAGCAGTACTTC. It encodes CASSLEVLGGEQYF. Together with reference TRBV7-9 and TRBJ2-7, the CDR3 gives the full variable domain: DTGVSQNPRHKITKRGQNVTFRCDPISEHNRLYWYRQTLGQGPEFLTYFQNEAQLEKSRLLSDRFSAERPKGSFSTLEIQRTEQGDSAMYLCASSLEVLGGEQYFGPGTRLTVT.

The chain has TRBV30 and TRBJ2-7, with 15 bases fitting TRBD2. Germline V gene sequence: CDR1 GTSNPN, CDR2 SVGIG (reference sequence). V dropped 3 bases and J dropped 2; count of bases not matched to a gene: 11. The CDR3 totals 18 residues. For the CDR3, the DNA is TGTGCCTGGAGCCGAAGGACTAGCGGGAGGGCCGGGACCTACGAGCAGTACTTC. Encoded protein: CAWSRRTSGRAGTYEQYF.

This clone was recorded many times. The chain has TRBV2 and TRBJ2-2; the match to TRBD1 covers 8 bases. The CDR3 is 14 amino acids. With 4 bases clipped from V and 5 bases from J, the junction kept 3 bases outside the gene matches. Germline V gene sequence: CDR1 SNHLY, CDR2 FYNNEI. CDR3 amino acids: CASSGQGRTGELFF. The CDR3 DNA reads TGTGCCAGCAGTGGACAGGGGAGAACCGGGGAGCTGTTTTTT.

This clone was found a few times. The rearrangement uses TRBV5-1 and TRBJ2-5; tentatively, D is TRBD2 (6 bases). The CDR3 is 13 residues long. V dropped 6 bases and J dropped 5 bases, with 14 bases sitting between them. Germline CDR1 SGHRS, CDR2 YFSETQ. The CDR3 DNA sequence: TGCGCCAGCACCGACCAGGCGGGGGAGACCCAGTACTTC. Translating it yields CASTDQAGETQYF.

This clone turned up a few times. This chain uses TRBV2 with TRBJ2-5; no definite D call. Germline assignment: CDR1 SNHLY and CDR2 FYNNEI. Trimming took 8 bases from V and 2 from J, leaving 12 bases between them. CDR3 length: 13 residues. CDR3 nucleotides: TGTGCCAGCGGCCCCTCGTGGCAAGAGACCCAGTACTTC. Translation: CASGPSWQETQYF.

The table lists this clone with a few counts. The chain carries TRBV7-9 and TRBJ2-5, with 7 bases fitting TRBD1. Germline CDR1 reads SEHNR; CDR2 reads FQNEAQ (reference sequence). J was trimmed by 3 bases and V by 5 bases; bases with no gene match: 3. The CDR3 runs to 13 residues. The CDR3 protein is CASSLTGKETQYF. The CDR3 DNA reads as TGTGCCAGCAGCCTGACAGGGAAAGAGACCCAGTACTTC.

V and J are TRBV18 and TRBJ2-7; the D gene is possibly TRBD1 (5 bases). Trimming removed 2 bases at V and 2 bases at J, with 16 bases between. The CDR3 covers 16 residues. Germline V CDR1 and CDR2: KGHSH, LQKENI. The CDR3 is CASSPNNGQGTYEQYF. The CDR3 nucleotides are TGTGCCAGCTCACCAAACAATGGACAAGGCACCTACGAGCAGTACTTC.

This clone was recorded a few times. This chain uses TRBV11-2 with TRBJ2-1, with 14 bases lining up with TRBD2. The germline gives CDR1 SGHAT, CDR2 FQNNGV. The CDR3 totals 16 residues. V shed 3 bases, J shed 4 bases, and the junction held 2 bases outside the gene matches. The CDR3 coding sequence is TGTGCCAGCAGCTTGAGACTAGCGGGAGGGTACAATGAGCAGTTCTTC. This translates into CASSLRLAGGYNEQFF. The full variable domain, completed using reference TRBV11-2 and TRBJ2-1, is EAGVAQSPRYKIIEKRQSVAFWCNPISGHATLYWYQQILGQGPKLLIQFQNNGVVDDSQLPKDRFSAERLKGVDSTLKIQPAKLEDSAVYLCASSLRLAGGYNEQFFGPGTRLTVL.

The chain combines TRBV7-9 with TRBJ2-1; no reliable D call. Germline assignment: CDR1 SEHNR and CDR2 FQNEAQ (reference sequence). This CDR3 contains 17 residues. The V and J ends lost 0 bases and 5 bases respectively, with 17 bases between them. CDR3 amino acids: CASSLAVRLQADNEQFF. CDR3 in DNA: TGTGCCAGCAGCTTAGCGGTACGCCTTCAGGCCGACAATGAGCAGTTCTTC.

In its sample, this clone was seen a few times. The V call is TRBV27, the J call TRBJ2-4; 9 nucleotides line up with TRBD2. This CDR3 comprises 20 residues. In germline, CDR1 is MNHEY, CDR2 SMNVEV (reference sequence). The J segment lost 0 bases and the V segment lost 6 bases, leaving 18 bases of the junction unmatched. The CDR3 DNA reads as TGTGCCAGCAGCTCCGGGTTGGCGGGGGCGGGAGGGCTAGCCAAAAACATTCAGTACTTC. Its protein product is CASSSGLAGAGGLAKNIQYF.

This clone was detected a few times. CDR3 region: CASSLGLAGRGETQYF. The CDR3 nucleotides are TGTGCCAGCAGCTTAGGCTTAGCGGGAAGAGGAGAGACCCAGTACTTC. This chain uses TRBV7-3 with TRBJ2-5; 8 nucleotides line up with TRBD2. Germline V gives CDR1 SGHTA, CDR2 FQGTGA. V trimming: 2 bases; J trimming: 4 bases; junction bases outside the gene matches: 9. The CDR3 runs 16 residues.

V is TRBV19 and J is TRBJ2-7; maybe TRBD1 (6 bases). The CDR3 covers 15 residues. The germline V and J ends were trimmed by 1 base and 5 bases, with 15 bases remaining between them. Per the germline V gene, CDR1 is LNHDA and CDR2 is SQIVND (reference sequence). CDR3 region: CASSIAQGFRDEQYF. CDR3 coding DNA: TGTGCCAGTAGTATAGCACAGGGTTTCCGTGACGAGCAGTACTTC.

The chain recombines TRBV2 with TRBJ1-5; possible D gene TRBD1, 6 bases. Germline values: CDR1 SNHLY, CDR2 FYNNEI. V dropped 6 bases and J dropped 3 bases, with 18 bases sitting between them. The CDR3 runs 16 residues. CDR3 loop: CASRGAVRRDNQPQHF. CDR3 in DNA: TGTGCCAGCAGGGGGGCCGTGCGGAGAGACAATCAGCCCCAGCATTTT.

This clone was recorded a few times. The chain is built from TRBV4-2 and TRBJ1-2, with TRBD1 matching over 9 bases. Germline V CDR1 and CDR2: LGHNA, YNFKEQ. The CDR3 totals 17 residues. Unmatched junction bases numbered 12, after V lost 4 bases and J lost 3 bases. This CDR3 is CASSPTRTGADYYGYTF. CDR3 DNA: TGTGCCAGCAGCCCCACCAGGACAGGGGCCGACTACTATGGCTACACCTTC.

The chain uses TRBV6-1 and TRBJ2-7; D gene unclear. Germline lookup yields CDR1 MNHNS and CDR2 SASEGT. Trimming stripped 4 bases from V and 0 bases from J, with 13 bases between. The CDR3 has 15 residues. This chain's CDR3 is CASSVGADSSYEQYF. The CDR3 coding sequence is TGTGCCAGCAGTGTCGGCGCGGATTCCTCCTACGAGCAGTACTTC.

The rearrangement joins TRBV10-3 to TRBJ1-2; 8 bases align to TRBD1. Losses at the gene ends were 10 bases for V and 8 bases for J; bases not matched to a gene: 15. The CDR3 runs 14 residues. Germline CDR1 ENHRY, CDR2 SYGVKD. The CDR3 DNA sequence: TGTGCCACCGGACTTATGGACAGGGCGGGAGGCTACACCTTC. Translation gives CATGLMDRAGGYTF.

This clone was observed a few times. This rearrangement joins TRBV25-1 to TRBJ2-1, with a tentative D call TRBD2 (6 bases). Trimming pared 4 bases from V and 1 base from J, leaving 11 bases between. The length of the CDR3 is 15 residues. Germline CDR1 and CDR2: MGHDK and SYGVNS. The DNA for the CDR3 is TGTGCCAGCAGTGGGGGGACTTTTTCCTACAATGAGCAGTTCTTC. This codes for CASSGGTFSYNEQFF.